Below, 5 T cell receptor beta chains from the same sample are listed, as sequenced in a study of response to subunit inactivated influenza vaccine. Each CDR3 protein gets one entry after TCRdb re-called the RT-PCR reads with MiXCR. The data hold about 540,000 distinct CDR3 sequences, with less than 25% observed a single time. The same data also contributed to another study, on T cells expressing NK-cell markers. According to that study: The TCR beta cDNA came from 5'RACE template switching with UMIs.

The sample consisted of CD4+ T cells sorted from PBMCs, taken 11 to 12 days after vaccination. The receptors derive from a man aged 45-65 years who received an inactivated influenza vaccine.

This chain links TRBV7-7 with TRBJ2-4, with 11 bases lining up with TRBD2. Germline CDR1 is SSHAT and CDR2 is FNYEAQ (reference sequence). Trimming at V came to 4 bases and at J to 1 base, leaving 9 bases not matched to a gene. The CDR3 spans 18 residues. In nucleotides, the CDR3 is TGTGCCAGCAGCTACACTAGCGGGAGCTCCGGGGCCAAAAACATTCAGTACTTC. Translating it yields CASSYTSGSSGAKNIQYF.

The table lists this clonotype with a few counts. This chain uses TRBV5-6 with TRBJ1-4; no firm D call. Looked up from germline, CDR1 is SGHDT and CDR2 is YYEEEE. This CDR3 is 9 amino acids long. The V end was cut by 7 bases, the J end by 14 bases, with 9 bases between. The CDR3, as DNA: TGTGCCAGCCCCCCGCCGCTGTTTTTT. It yields the protein CASPPPLFF.

This clonotype has only a few counts. The chain links TRBV6-2 or TRBV6-3 to TRBJ2-3, with TRBD1 as a possible D gene (5 bases). Germline-derived CDR1 and CDR2 are MNHEY and SVGEGT. Trimming left V 7 bases short and J 1 base short, with 12 bases between. The CDR3 runs 14 residues. The CDR3: CASTRAGRTDTQYF. CDR3 bases: TGTGCCAGCACCAGGGCAGGGCGCACAGATACGCAGTATTTT.

The chain joins TRBV25-1 to TRBJ2-5; D perhaps matches TRBD1 (6 bases). The ends were cut back, 6 bases at V and 4 bases at J, with 18 bases in the middle. CDR1 is MGHDK, CDR2 SYGVNS, per germline. CDR3 length equals 15 residues. For the CDR3, the DNA is TGTGCCAGCAGCCCGCCCGGGACACAACTAGAGACCCAGTACTTC. Protein sequence: CASSPPGTQLETQYF. Filled out from reference TRBV25-1 and TRBJ2-5, the complete variable domain reads EADIYQTPRYLVIGTGKKITLECSQTMGHDKMYWYQQDPGMELHLIHYSYGVNSTEKGDLSSESTVSRIRTEHFPLTLESARPSHTSQYLCASSPPGTQLETQYFGPGTRLLVL.

The sample holds many counts of this clonotype. The rearrangement uses TRBV18 and TRBJ2-7; the D gene could be TRBD1 or TRBD2 (5 bases each). The CDR3 runs 13 residues. The V and J ends lost 8 bases and 2 bases respectively, with 13 bases between them. The germline V gene encodes CDR1 KGHSH and CDR2 LQKENI. This CDR3 is CASSPTGPYEQYF. CDR3 nucleotides: TGTGCCAGCAGTCCGACGGGACCCTACGAGCAGTACTTC.